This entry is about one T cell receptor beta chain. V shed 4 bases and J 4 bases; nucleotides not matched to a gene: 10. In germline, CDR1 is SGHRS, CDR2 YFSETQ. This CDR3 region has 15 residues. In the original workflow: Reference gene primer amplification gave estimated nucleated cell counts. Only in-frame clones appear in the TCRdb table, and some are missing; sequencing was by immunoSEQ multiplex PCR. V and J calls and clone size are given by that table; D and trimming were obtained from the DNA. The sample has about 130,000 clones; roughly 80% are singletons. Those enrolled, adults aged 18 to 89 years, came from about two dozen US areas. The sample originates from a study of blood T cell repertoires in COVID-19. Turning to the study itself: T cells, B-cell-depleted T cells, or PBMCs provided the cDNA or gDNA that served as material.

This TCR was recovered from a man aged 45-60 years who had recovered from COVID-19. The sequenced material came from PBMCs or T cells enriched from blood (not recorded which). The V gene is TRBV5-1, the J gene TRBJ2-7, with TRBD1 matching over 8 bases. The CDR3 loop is CASSPRQGSGYEQYF. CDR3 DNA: TGCGCCAGCAGCCCCAGACAGGGGAGTGGGTACGAGCAGTACTTC. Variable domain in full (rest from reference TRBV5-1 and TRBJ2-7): KAGVTQTPRYLIKTRGQQVTLSCSPISGHRSVSWYQQTPGQGLQFLFEYFSETQRNKGNFPGRFSGRQFSNSRSEMNVSTLELGDSALYLCASSPRQGSGYEQYFGPGTRLTVT.